At least ten counts were recorded for the clone carrying this T cell receptor (beta chain). Its specificity is unknown. Germline lookup yields CDR1 MNHEY and CDR2 SVGAGI. This CDR3 is 13 amino acids long. V was clipped by 4 bases and J by 3 bases; unmatched bases: 0. Sample-barcoded 5' priming and a J-beta primer mix drove a second PCR of roughly 7 to 11 cycles. Every molecule of cDNA carried a tag from a template-switch adaptor with 12 random nucleotides. TCRdb analysed the 5' RACE reads with MiXCR anew, one entry per CDR3 protein. The sample shows 1.5 million to 1.9 million distinct CDR3 sequences, 40% to 45% of them seen only once. This specimen belongs to a study of blood T cells in healthy people across ages. Whole-study results and caveats: It was the long-lived donors that had more naive CD4+ cells and higher diversity than aged donors. Any conclusive comparison of naive versus antigen-experienced cells was prevented by using unsorted PBMCs.

Sample: blood. The source is a woman younger than 30 in good health. This rearrangement joins TRBV6-5 to TRBJ1-1; 9 nucleotides line up with TRBD1. The CDR3 DNA reads as TGTGCCAGCAGTTGGACAGGGGACACTGAAGCTTTCTTT. Protein sequence: CASSWTGDTEAFF.